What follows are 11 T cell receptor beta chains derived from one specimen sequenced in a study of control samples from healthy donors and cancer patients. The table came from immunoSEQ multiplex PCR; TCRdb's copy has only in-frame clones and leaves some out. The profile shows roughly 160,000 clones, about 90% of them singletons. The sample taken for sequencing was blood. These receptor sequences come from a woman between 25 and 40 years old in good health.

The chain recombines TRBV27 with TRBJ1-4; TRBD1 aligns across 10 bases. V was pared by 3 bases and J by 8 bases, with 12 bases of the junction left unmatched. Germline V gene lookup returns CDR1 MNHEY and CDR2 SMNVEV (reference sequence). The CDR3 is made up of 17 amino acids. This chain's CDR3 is CASSFQTAGTGEEKLFF. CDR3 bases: TGTGCCAGCAGTTTCCAGACCGCCGGGACAGGGGAGGAAAAACTGTTTTTT.

In DNA, the CDR3 is TGTGCCAGCAGGAGCGCAGATACGCAGTATTTT. This encodes CASRSADTQYF. V and J are TRBV2 and TRBJ2-3; D is uncertain. CDR1 is SNHLY and CDR2 is FYNNEI in the germline V gene. Trimming shortened V by 6 bases and J by 4 bases, and 5 bases separated the two germline ends. The CDR3 has 11 residues.

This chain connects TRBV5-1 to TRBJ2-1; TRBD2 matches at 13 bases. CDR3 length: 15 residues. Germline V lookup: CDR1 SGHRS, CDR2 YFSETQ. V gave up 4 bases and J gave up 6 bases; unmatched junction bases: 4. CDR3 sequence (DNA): TGCGCCAGCAGCCGGACTAGCGGGAGTACCAATGAGCAGTTCTTC. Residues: CASSRTSGSTNEQFF.

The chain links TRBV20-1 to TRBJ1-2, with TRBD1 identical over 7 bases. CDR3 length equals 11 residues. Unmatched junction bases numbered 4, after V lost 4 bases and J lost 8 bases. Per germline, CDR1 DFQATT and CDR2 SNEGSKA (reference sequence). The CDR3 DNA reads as TGCAGTGCTACTCCGGGACAGGGCTACACCTTC. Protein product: CSATPGQGYTF.

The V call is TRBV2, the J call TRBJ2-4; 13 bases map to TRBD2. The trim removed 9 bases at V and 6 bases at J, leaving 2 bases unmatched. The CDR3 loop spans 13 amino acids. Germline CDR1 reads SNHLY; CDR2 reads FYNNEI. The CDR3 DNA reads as TGTGCCAGGAGGACTAGCGGGGGAAACATTCAGTACTTC. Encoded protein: CARRTSGGNIQYF. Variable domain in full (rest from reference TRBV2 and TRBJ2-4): EPEVTQTPSHQVTQMGQEVILRCVPISNHLYFYWYRQILGQKVEFLVSFYNNEISEKSEIFDDQFSVERPDGSNFTLKIRSTKLEDSAMYFCARRTSGGNIQYFGAGTRLSVL.

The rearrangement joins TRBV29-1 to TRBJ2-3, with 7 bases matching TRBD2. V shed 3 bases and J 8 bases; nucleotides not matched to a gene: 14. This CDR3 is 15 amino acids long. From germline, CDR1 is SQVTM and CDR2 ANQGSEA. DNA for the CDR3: TGCAGCGTTGATCTCGGGGGGAGTGGACGAGGTACGCAGTATTTT. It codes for CSVDLGGSGRGTQYF.

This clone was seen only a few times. The CDR3 nucleotides are TGCGCCAGCAGCCATCCCGGACAGGGCCTTGAAAAACTGTTTTTT. Protein sequence: CASSHPGQGLEKLFF. The rearrangement uses TRBV4-1 and TRBJ1-4, with 8 positions matching TRBD1. Germline values: CDR1 MGHRA, CDR2 YSYEKL. This CDR3 spans 15 amino acids. Trimming removed 3 bases from V and 7 bases from J; junction bases left unmatched: 7.

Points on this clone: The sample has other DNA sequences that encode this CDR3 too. The CDR3 nucleotides are TGTGCCAGCAGCCTTCTTGGGGATACGCAGTATTTT. It yields the protein CASSLLGDTQYF. The chain couples TRBV12-3 or TRBV12-4 to TRBJ2-3; no firm D call. CDR3 size: 12 residues. Trimming took off 6 bases at V and 6 bases at J, with 10 bases between the two ends.

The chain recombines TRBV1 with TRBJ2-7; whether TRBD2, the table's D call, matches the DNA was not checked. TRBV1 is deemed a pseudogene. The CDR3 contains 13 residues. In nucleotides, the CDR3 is TGCACCAGCAGCCAAGCGACTAGCAACGAGCAGTACGTC. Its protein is CTSSQATSNEQYV.

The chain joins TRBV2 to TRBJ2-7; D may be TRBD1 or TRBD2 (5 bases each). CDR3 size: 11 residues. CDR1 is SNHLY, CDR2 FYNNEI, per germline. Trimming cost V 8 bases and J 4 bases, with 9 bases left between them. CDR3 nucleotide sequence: TGTGCCAGCCTTGGGGGTTACGAGCAGTACTTC. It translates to CASLGGYEQYF.

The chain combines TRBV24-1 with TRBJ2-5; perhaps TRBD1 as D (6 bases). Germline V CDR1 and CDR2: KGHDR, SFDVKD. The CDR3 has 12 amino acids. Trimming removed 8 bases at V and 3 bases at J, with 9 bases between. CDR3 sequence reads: CATKDREETQYF. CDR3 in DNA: TGTGCCACCAAGGACAGAGAAGAGACCCAGTACTTC.